This is a list of T cell receptor beta chains from one sample in a study of glioma-infiltrating T cells after dendritic cell vaccination. TCRdb's copy holds only in-frame clones and misses some; the assay was immunoSEQ multiplex PCR. The data show tens of thousands of clones, 75% to 85% seen once. This specimen consisted of blood, obtained before dendritic cell vaccination. These receptors all stem from a human donor with glioblastoma. Each CDR3 is given with its conserved first and last residue. D genes are given only for firm matches. For some rows the clone size is stated as once, few or many, or as a class when expanded; others skip it.

v_gene: TRBV27
abundance: -
j_gene: TRBJ2-1
d_gene: TRBD2
CDR3aa: CASSSPVGGGAGEQFF
CDR3nt: TGTGCCAGCAGTTCCCCCGTCGGCGGGGGGGCGGGTGAGCAGTTCTTC

v_gene: TRBV19
abundance: -
j_gene: TRBJ1-3
d_gene: -
CDR3aa: CASGGRNSGNTIYF
CDR3nt: TGTGCCAGTGGAGGCAGAAATTCCGGAAACACCATATATTTT

v_gene: TRBV10-2
abundance: -
j_gene: TRBJ2-3
d_gene: -
CDR3aa: CASRAGDTQYF
CDR3nt: TGCGCCAGCAGAGCAGGTGATACGCAGTATTTT

v_gene: TRBV6-5
abundance: -
j_gene: TRBJ2-1
d_gene: TRBD2
CDR3aa: CATGRVPSNEQFF
CDR3nt: TGTGCCACGGGGAGGGTTCCTAGCAATGAGCAGTTCTTC

v_gene: TRBV6-4
abundance: -
j_gene: TRBJ2-2
d_gene: -
CDR3aa: CASSPGGYTGELFF
CDR3nt: TGTGCCAGCAGTCCGGGGGGCTACACCGGGGAGCTGTTTTTT

v_gene: TRBV14
abundance: -
j_gene: TRBJ2-7
d_gene: TRBD1
CDR3aa: CASSQRQGVAYEQYF
CDR3nt: TGTGCCAGCAGCCAAAGGCAGGGGGTTGCCTACGAGCAGTACTTC

v_gene: TRBV28
abundance: few
j_gene: TRBJ1-2
d_gene: TRBD1
CDR3aa: CASSLKPGTAYGYTF
CDR3nt: TGTGCCAGCAGTTTGAAACCCGGGACAGCCTATGGCTACACCTTC

v_gene: TRBV15
abundance: -
j_gene: TRBJ2-2
d_gene: TRBD1
CDR3aa: CATSRDRGRNTGELFF
CDR3nt: TGTGCCACCAGCAGAGATAGGGGGCGCAACACCGGGGAGCTGTTTTTT

v_gene: TRBV11-2
abundance: once
j_gene: TRBJ2-7
d_gene: -
CDR3aa: CASSSPSEFYYEQYF
CDR3nt: TGTGCCAGCAGCTCACCTAGCGAATTCTATTACGAGCAGTACTTC

v_gene: TRBV28
abundance: -
j_gene: TRBJ1-2
d_gene: -
CDR3aa: CASSLVRSGYGYTF
CDR3nt: TGTGCCAGCAGTTTGGTCCGGTCCGGCTATGGCTACACCTTC

v_gene: TRBV6-6
abundance: -
j_gene: TRBJ2-1
d_gene: TRBD2
CDR3aa: CASSYEGRGEQFF
CDR3nt: TGTGCCAGCAGTTACGAAGGGAGGGGAGAGCAGTTCTTC

v_gene: TRBV5-4
abundance: -
j_gene: TRBJ2-7
d_gene: TRBD2
CDR3aa: CASSSGTSYEQYF
CDR3nt: TGTGCCAGCAGCTCCGGGACTAGTTACGAGCAGTACTTC

v_gene: TRBV5-4
abundance: -
j_gene: TRBJ1-2
d_gene: -
CDR3aa: CASSSAVYYGYTF
CDR3nt: TGTGCCAGCAGCTCTGCAGTATACTATGGCTACACCTTC

v_gene: TRBV5-1
abundance: -
j_gene: TRBJ2-3
d_gene: TRBD2
CDR3aa: CASSLSSGGTDTQYF
CDR3nt: TGCGCCAGCAGCCTGTCCTCGGGGGGGACAGATACGCAGTATTTT

v_gene: TRBV19
abundance: -
j_gene: TRBJ2-7
d_gene: TRBD2
CDR3aa: CTGRGLAGWSSYEQYF
CDR3nt: TGTACCGGTAGGGGACTAGCGGGTTGGAGCTCCTACGAGCAGTACTTC

v_gene: TRBV29-1
abundance: -
j_gene: TRBJ2-5
d_gene: -
CDR3aa: CSAGVPQYF
CDR3nt: TGCAGCGCCGGGGTCCCCCAGTACTTC

v_gene: TRBV11-2
abundance: -
j_gene: TRBJ2-3
d_gene: TRBD1
CDR3aa: CASSSGTVADTQYF
CDR3nt: TGTGCCAGCAGCTCCGGGACAGTCGCAGATACGCAGTATTTT

v_gene: TRBV7-9
abundance: -
j_gene: TRBJ1-5
d_gene: TRBD1
CDR3aa: CASSTLGGDRGMEPQHF
CDR3nt: TGTGCCAGCAGCACCTTAGGAGGGGACAGGGGTATGGAGCCCCAGCATTTT

v_gene: TRBV6-1
abundance: once
j_gene: TRBJ2-5
d_gene: TRBD1
CDR3aa: CASSEAGTGTFRKYF
CDR3nt: TGTGCCAGCAGTGAAGCCGGGACAGGCACCTTTAGAAAGTACTTC

v_gene: TRBV29-1
abundance: -
j_gene: TRBJ1-1
d_gene: TRBD1
CDR3aa: CSATGQANTEAFF
CDR3nt: TGCAGCGCTACGGGACAGGCGAACACTGAAGCTTTCTTT

v_gene: TRBV5-1
abundance: -
j_gene: TRBJ2-3
d_gene: TRBD1
CDR3aa: CASSPLTGGTDTQYF
CDR3nt: TGCGCCAGCAGCCCGTTGACAGGGGGCACAGATACGCAGTATTTT

v_gene: TRBV7-2
abundance: -
j_gene: TRBJ2-1
d_gene: -
CDR3aa: CASSLEGAPYNEQFF
CDR3nt: TGTGCCAGCAGCTTGGAGGGGGCCCCCTACAATGAGCAGTTCTTC

v_gene: TRBV15
abundance: -
j_gene: TRBJ2-1
d_gene: -
CDR3aa: CATSRDAAPGLNEQFF
CDR3nt: TGTGCCACCAGCAGAGATGCGGCCCCAGGGCTAAATGAGCAGTTCTTC

v_gene: TRBV25-1
abundance: few
j_gene: TRBJ1-2
d_gene: -
CDR3aa: CASRSFSGNGYTF
CDR3nt: TGTGCCAGCAGATCTTTTTCCGGTAATGGCTACACCTTC

v_gene: TRBV11-2
abundance: -
j_gene: TRBJ1-1
d_gene: TRBD1
CDR3aa: CASSLPRDRDSTEAFF
CDR3nt: TGTGCCAGCAGCTTACCCCGGGACAGGGATAGCACTGAAGCTTTCTTT

v_gene: TRBV27
abundance: -
j_gene: TRBJ2-1
d_gene: TRBD2
CDR3aa: CASSLSGLAHEQFF
CDR3nt: TGTGCCAGCAGTTTATCGGGACTAGCACATGAGCAGTTCTTC

v_gene: TRBV6-6
abundance: -
j_gene: TRBJ1-5
d_gene: -
CDR3aa: CASSYSGRGSNQPQHF
CDR3nt: TGTGCCAGCAGTTACTCAGGCAGGGGAAGCAATCAGCCCCAGCATTTT

v_gene: TRBV11-2
abundance: -
j_gene: TRBJ2-2
d_gene: -
CDR3aa: CASSLTRAENTGELFF
CDR3nt: TGTGCCAGCAGCTTAACGCGGGCTGAAAACACCGGGGAGCTGTTTTTT

v_gene: TRBV27
abundance: -
j_gene: TRBJ2-7
d_gene: TRBD2
CDR3aa: CASALGGPGGFYEQYF
CDR3nt: TGTGCCAGCGCCCTAGGGGGTCCGGGGGGGTTTTACGAGCAGTACTTC

v_gene: TRBV5-1
abundance: -
j_gene: TRBJ2-3
d_gene: TRBD2
CDR3aa: CASQKTSGFTDTQYF
CDR3nt: TGCGCCAGCCAAAAGACTAGCGGTTTCACAGATACGCAGTATTTT

v_gene: TRBV18
abundance: -
j_gene: TRBJ2-5
d_gene: -
CDR3aa: CASSPPGRETQYF
CDR3nt: TGTGCCAGCTCACCCCCGGGTAGAGAGACCCAGTACTTC

v_gene: TRBV5-1
abundance: -
j_gene: TRBJ2-3
d_gene: -
CDR3aa: CASSRVTDTQYF
CDR3nt: TGCGCCAGCAGCCGGGTTACAGATACGCAGTATTTT

v_gene: TRBV28
abundance: -
j_gene: TRBJ1-1
d_gene: -
CDR3aa: CASSLGGGWDTEAFF
CDR3nt: TGTGCCAGCAGTTTAGGCGGGGGATGGGACACTGAAGCTTTCTTT